This T cell receptor (beta chain) was sequenced during a study of T-cell reconstitution after alpha-beta-depleted transplantation in children (dated by TCRdb to 2016 to 2017). Background on the whole study: Using TCR repertoire profiling, the study quantitatively followed how T-cell immune reconstitution unfolded in children after TCRalphabeta/CD19-depleted allogeneic hematopoietic cell transplantation.

This clonotype occurred many times. Its cognate antigen has yet to be identified. The sample holds no much larger clone one base away, and base qualities are not on file. V has 1 base trimmed and J has 4 bases trimmed; junction bases matching no gene number 6. The germline V gene specifies LGHNA as CDR1 and YNFKEQ as CDR2. From its cysteine to its phenylalanine, the CDR3 spans 17 amino acids. Here the CDR3 DNA is all that survives: 51 bases in frame from base 1. Library creation used PCR. Sequencer: Illumina HiSeq 2500. Molecular barcoding was employed in the preparation of TCR libraries, with unique molecular identifiers being used to normalize TCRbeta repertoire quantification. Using fastp at Q25 and MiXCR, TCRdb reprocessed the public reads and kept productive beta chains. Merged by CDR3 protein, the rows form single entries marked with the most common genes and DNA. The sample records approximately 240,000 distinct CDR3 sequences, roughly 10% of which are singletons. Jointly, the top ten make up over 5% of the sample.

This sequence originates from a human donor who donated a stem cell graft to a child with acute lymphoblastic leukemia. Rearrangement joined TRBV4-2 to TRBJ2-2, with TRBD2 matching 10 junction bases. This material consisted of PBMCs from the stem cell graft donor, taken from the stem cell graft. The sequenced DNA: TGTGCCAGCAGCCAAGTGTTAGCGGGGGGCCCCACCGGGGAGCTGTTTTTT. Protein translation: CASSQVLAGGPTGELFF.